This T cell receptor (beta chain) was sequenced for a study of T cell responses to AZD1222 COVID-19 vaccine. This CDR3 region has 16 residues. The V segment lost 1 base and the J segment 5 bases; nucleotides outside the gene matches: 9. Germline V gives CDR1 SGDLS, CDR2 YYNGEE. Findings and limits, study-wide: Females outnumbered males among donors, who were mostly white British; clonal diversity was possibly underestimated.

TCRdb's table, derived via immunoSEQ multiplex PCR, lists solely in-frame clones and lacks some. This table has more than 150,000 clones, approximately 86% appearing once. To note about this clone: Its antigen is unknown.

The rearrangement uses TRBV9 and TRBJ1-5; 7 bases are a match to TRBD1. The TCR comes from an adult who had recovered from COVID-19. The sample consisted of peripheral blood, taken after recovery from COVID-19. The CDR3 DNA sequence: TGTGCCAGCAGCGTACCGGGACAGACACTGTATCAGCCCCAGCATTTT. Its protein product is CASSVPGQTLYQPQHF.